The source of this T cell receptor (beta chain) is a study of CD8 T cells in Susac syndrome. Looked up from germline, CDR1 is MNHEY and CDR2 is SVGEGT. This CDR3 has 13 residues. Between the trimmed V and J ends, which lost 6 bases and 2 bases, there was a span of 9 bases. The authors sequenced TCR beta from blood CD8+ and CD4+ T cells. The TEMRA cells underwent FACS enrichment, while the CD8+ and CD4+ T cells underwent negative isolation. Reverse transcription of about 0.5 to 1 ug RNA was carried out with random hexamers. The authors amplified TCR beta CDR3 across 54 Vbeta and 13 Jbeta using immunoSEQ multiplex PCR. TCRdb reprocessed the immunoSEQ multiplex PCR reads via MiXCR and lists one record per CDR3 protein. The sample includes about 200,000 distinct CDR3 sequences, roughly nine tenths seen only once; the top ten take around 0.13%.

Sample: CD8+ T cells from PBMCs. The sequence derives from a human donor with multiple sclerosis. V and J are TRBV6-2 or TRBV6-3 and TRBJ2-3; a possible D gene is TRBD1 (6 bases). The DNA of the CDR3 is TGTGCCAGCAGAGGGGGAATCACAGATACGCAGTATTTT. It codes for CASRGGITDTQYF.